Below are 16 T cell receptor beta chains sequenced from a single sample in a study of blood T cells in healthy people across ages. The authors ran a second PCR of about 6 to 12 cycles using a sample-barcoded 5' primer and a J-beta primer mix. TCRdb analysed the 5' RACE reads with MiXCR anew, one entry per CDR3 protein. The table records around 780,000 distinct CDR3 sequences, roughly 56% of them present only once. Sequencing input: blood. These receptors all come from a man aged 40-49 years in good health.

The genes are TRBV27 and TRBJ2-4; no clear D. The V end was cut by 2 bases, the J end by 4 bases, with 6 bases between. Germline CDR1 and CDR2: MNHEY and SMNVEV (reference sequence). The CDR3 is 13 residues long. The CDR3 DNA follows: TGTGCCAGCAGTTTAGGCCAGAAAAACATTCAGTACTTC. It is translated as CASSLGQKNIQYF.

In the case of this clonotype: Compared with germline, one end of the junction differs, possibly owing to a read error. J is TRBJ2-1 and V is TRBV29-1; D is uncertain. Germline assignment: CDR1 SQVTM and CDR2 ANQGSEA. The CDR3 contains 12 residues. The CDR3, as DNA: TGCAGCGTTGAAGGAGGTCGGAATGAGAAGTTCTTC. It is translated as CSVEGGRNEKFF.

This rearrangement joins TRBV7-2 to TRBJ2-7; D is unresolved. This CDR3 comprises 14 residues. V was pared by 6 bases and J by 1 base, with 13 bases between. CDR1 is SGHTA and CDR2 is FQGNSA in the germline V gene. The CDR3 coding sequence is TGTGCCAGCAGATACACCCCCGCATCCTACGAGCAGTACTTC. Its protein product is CASRYTPASYEQYF.

The rearrangement joins TRBV29-1 to TRBJ1-2; D unclear. Trimming shortened V by 5 bases and J by 7 bases, and 11 bases separated the two germline ends. Per the germline V gene, CDR1 is SQVTM and CDR2 is ANQGSEA. The CDR3 loop spans 11 amino acids. CDR3 sequence reads: CSVFDGSGYTF. The CDR3 coding sequence is TGCAGCGTTTTTGACGGGAGTGGCTACACCTTC.

The chain employs TRBV7-2 and TRBJ1-2; TRBD1 is a possible D gene (6 bases). CDR1 is SGHTA and CDR2 is FQGNSA in the germline V gene. There are 14 residues in the CDR3. Trimming removed 4 bases at V and 4 bases at J, with 13 bases between. The CDR3 protein is CASSSRGGFYGYTF. As DNA, the CDR3 is TGTGCCAGCAGCTCGAGGGGGGGGTTCTATGGCTACACCTTC.

V is TRBV3-1 and J is TRBJ1-2, with no clear D. Trimming took 0 bases from V and 8 from J, leaving 13 bases between them. The CDR3 is 14 residues long. Germline CDR1 is LGHDT and CDR2 is YNNKEL (reference sequence). Here the CDR3 reads CASSQDRGGWGYTF. The CDR3 region has the DNA TGTGCCAGCAGCCAAGATCGTGGAGGGTGGGGCTACACCTTC. The variable domain in full, completed from reference TRBV3-1 and TRBJ1-2, reads DTAVSQTPKYLVTQMGNDKSIKCEQNLGHDTMYWYKQDSKKFLKIMFSYNNKELIINETVPNRFSPKSPDKAHLNLHINSLELGDSAVYFCASSQDRGGWGYTFGSGTRLTVV.

The chain carries TRBV2 and TRBJ2-5; no firm D call. The length of the CDR3 is 13 residues. Germline V gives CDR1 SNHLY, CDR2 FYNNEI. Trimming stripped 4 bases from V and 4 bases from J, with 10 bases between. CDR3 sequence: CASSGPGPETQYF. For the CDR3, the DNA is TGTGCCAGCAGTGGACCGGGTCCAGAGACCCAGTACTTC.

The chain is built from TRBV5-1 and TRBJ2-1, with D possibly being TRBD1 (5 bases). Deletions cut 0 bases from V and 3 bases from J, with 13 bases between. CDR1 is SGHRS, CDR2 YFSETQ, per germline. CDR3 length equals 16 residues. Here the CDR3 reads CASSLGGSSYYNEQFF. CDR3 DNA sequence: TGCGCCAGCAGCTTGGGGGGCAGCTCCTACTACAATGAGCAGTTCTTC.

As for this clonotype: A read error is possible here, since a much larger clone lies one base away. V usage is TRBV25-1 and J usage is TRBJ2-7; D assignment may be TRBD1 or TRBD2 (6 bases each). This CDR3 spans 15 amino acids. Germline loops: CDR1 MGHDK, CDR2 SYGVNS. CDR3 DNA: TGTGTCAGCAGTCCAGGATCGCCGAGGGGGGACGAGCAGTACTTC. Protein sequence: CVSSPGSPRGDEQYF.

The chain is built from TRBV20-1 and TRBJ2-1; D gene unclear. Germline CDR1 is DFQATT and CDR2 is SNEGSKA (reference sequence). V lost 5 bases, J lost 3 bases, and 5 bases lay in between. This CDR3 comprises 11 residues. The CDR3 coding sequence is TGCAGTGCTTTCGTCTACAATGAGCAGTTCTTC. Translated: CSAFVYNEQFF.

The chain combines TRBV28 with TRBJ2-1, with TRBD1 identical over 10 bases. V dropped 5 bases and J dropped 12; count of bases not matched to a gene: 10. Germline CDR1 and CDR2: MDHEN and SYDVKM. This CDR3 comprises 14 residues. CDR3 amino acids: CASSQPGQGLVQFF. The DNA for the CDR3 is TGTGCCAGCAGTCAACCGGGACAGGGGTTAGTGCAGTTCTTC. The whole variable domain, filled in from reference TRBV28 and TRBJ2-1, reads DVKVTQSSRYLVKRTGEKVFLECVQDMDHENMFWYRQDPGLGLRLIYFSYDVKMKEKGDIPEGYSVSREKKERFSLILESASTNQTSMYLCASSQPGQGLVQFFGPGTRLTVL.

The chain links TRBV4-3 to TRBJ2-3, with D unresolved. Trimming left V 1 base short and J 5 bases short, with 10 bases between. This CDR3 is built from 14 residues. CDR1 LGHNA and CDR2 YSLEER come from the germline V gene. The CDR3 reads CASSQGPLLDTQYF. DNA of the CDR3: TGCGCCAGCAGCCAAGGCCCCTTGTTAGATACGCAGTATTTT.

The rearrangement joins TRBV10-3 to TRBJ2-1; the D is unclear. The assigned J gene may be wrong: the sequence end matches TRBJ2-7 better. Germline values: CDR1 ENHRY, CDR2 SYGVKD. The CDR3 covers 14 residues. The CDR3 DNA reads as TGTGCCATCGCTCCAGAGTTCTCCTACAATGAGCAGTACTTC. Protein product: CAIAPEFSYNEQYF.

This clonotype came up many times. V usage is TRBV4-2 and J usage is TRBJ1-1; D is ambiguous. V was shortened by 3 bases and J by 5 bases, with 10 bases between the two germline ends. The CDR3 sequence is 13 residues long. Germline V gene sequence: CDR1 LGHNA, CDR2 YNFKEQ. The CDR3 loop is CASSQEGGTEAFF. The DNA for the CDR3 is TGTGCCAGCAGCCAGGAGGGAGGAACTGAAGCTTTCTTT.

The chain couples TRBV14 to TRBJ2-3, with TRBD2 identical over 7 bases. The CDR3 totals 16 residues. CDR1 is SGHDN, CDR2 FVKESK, per germline. V lost 1 base, J lost 2 bases, and 6 bases stayed unmatched. The DNA for the CDR3 is TGTGCCAGCAGCCAAGCCGGGAGGTGGTACACAGATACGCAGTATTTT. Protein: CASSQAGRWYTDTQYF. The entire variable domain, with the rest obtained from reference TRBV14 and TRBJ2-3, is as follows: EAGVTQFPSHSVIEKGQTVTLRCDPISGHDNLYWYRRVMGKEIKFLLHFVKESKQDESGMPNNRFLAERTGGTYSTLKVQPAELEDSGVYFCASSQAGRWYTDTQYFGPGTRLTVL.

The chain recombines TRBV20-1 with TRBJ1-2; D perhaps matches TRBD1 (5 bases). V lost 6 bases, J lost 8 bases, and 40 bases lay in between. There are 20 residues in the CDR3. CDR1 and CDR2 (germline): DFQATT, SNEGSKA (reference sequence). The DNA for the CDR3 is TGCAGTGCACGGGGCCTTTCCCTGAGATATCGATCGATCCCGACGGGAGGCTACACCTTC. It yields the protein CSARGLSLRYRSIPTGGYTF.